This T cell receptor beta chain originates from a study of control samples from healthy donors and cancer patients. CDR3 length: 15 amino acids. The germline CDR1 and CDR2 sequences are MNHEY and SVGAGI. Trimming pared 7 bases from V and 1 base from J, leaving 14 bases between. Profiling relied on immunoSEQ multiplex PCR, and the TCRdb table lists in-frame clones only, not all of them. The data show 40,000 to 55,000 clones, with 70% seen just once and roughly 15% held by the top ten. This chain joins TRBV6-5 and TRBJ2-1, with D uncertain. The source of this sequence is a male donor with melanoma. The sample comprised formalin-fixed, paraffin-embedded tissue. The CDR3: CASIPRLRSYNEQFF. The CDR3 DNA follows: TGTGCCAGCATCCCTAGGTTACGGTCCTACAATGAGCAGTTCTTC.